The 13 T cell receptor beta chains below were found in one sample sequenced in a study of shared clonotypes between healthy human individuals. The assay was immunoSEQ multiplex PCR, and TCRdb's table has in-frame clones only and misses some. This table holds about 95,000 clones, less than 80% found once. Material for sequencing was memory CD8+ T cells sorted from blood. Stated subset: CD45RO+ cells pooled with CCR7-negative TemRA cells. These receptors were taken from a man aged 25-40 years in good health.

This clone was counted a few times. This chain joins TRBV5-1 and TRBJ2-5; 8 bases match TRBD1. CDR1 and CDR2 from the germline V gene are SGHRS and YFSETQ. V lost 3 bases to trimming and J lost 4 bases; unmatched junction nucleotides: 8. The CDR3 loop spans 15 amino acids. The CDR3 loop reads CASSSNTGGGETQYF. The CDR3 coding sequence is TGCGCCAGCAGCTCTAATACAGGGGGTGGAGAGACCCAGTACTTC.

The CDR3: CASSFEVAEQYF. The DNA for the CDR3 is TGTGCCAGCAGCTTTGAGGTAGCCGAGCAGTACTTC. V usage is TRBV5-6 and J usage is TRBJ2-7; no clear D. The CDR3 spans 12 residues. Deletions cut 2 bases from V and 6 bases from J, with 9 bases between. Per germline, CDR1 SGHDT and CDR2 YYEEEE.

This clone has more than one count but fewer than ten. Other DNA sequences in the same sample also yield this CDR3. This chain joins TRBV9 and TRBJ2-3; D remains ambiguous. The CDR3 totals 14 residues. The V gene lost 1 base and the J gene lost 0 bases, with 6 bases spanning the gap. Germline-derived CDR1 and CDR2 are SGDLS and YYNGEE. CDR3 nucleotides: TGTGCCAGCAGCGTATTGAGCAGCACAGATACGCAGTATTTT. Encoded protein: CASSVLSSTDTQYF.

This clone has only one observation. The rearrangement links TRBV27 to TRBJ2-1; D gene ambiguous. Germline V CDR1 and CDR2: MNHEY, SMNVEV (reference sequence). This CDR3 is 12 amino acids long. Trimming took 2 bases from V and 6 from J, leaving 5 bases between them. CDR3 in amino acids: CASSLGVNEQFF. In nucleotides, the CDR3 is TGTGCCAGCAGTTTAGGCGTCAATGAGCAGTTCTTC.

This rearrangement joins TRBV4-1 to TRBJ2-1; 10 positions agree with TRBD2. CDR3 length: 17 amino acids. CDR1 and CDR2 from the germline V gene are MGHRA and YSYEKL. V was clipped by 6 bases and J by 4 bases; unmatched bases: 12. CDR3 sequence: CASRDVRASGRYNEQFF. CDR3 nucleotides: TGCGCCAGCAGAGATGTAAGGGCTAGCGGGAGATACAATGAGCAGTTCTTC.

This clone appeared once. J is TRBJ2-1 and V is TRBV11-2, with D maybe TRBD2 (5 bases). The V end lost 5 bases, the J end lost 5 bases, and 22 bases lay between the germline ends. CDR3 length: 17 residues. Germline V gene data show CDR1 as SGHAT and CDR2 as FQNNGV. CDR3 protein: CASSPPISGSKNNEQFF. The CDR3 DNA is TGTGCCAGCAGCCCCCCCATTAGTGGGAGTAAGAACAATGAGCAGTTCTTC. The whole variable domain, remainder taken from reference TRBV11-2 and TRBJ2-1, is EAGVAQSPRYKIIEKRQSVAFWCNPISGHATLYWYQQILGQGPKLLIQFQNNGVVDDSQLPKDRFSAERLKGVDSTLKIQPAKLEDSAVYLCASSPPISGSKNNEQFFGPGTRLTVL.

The V gene is TRBV4-3, the J gene TRBJ2-6, with D hard to call. In germline, CDR1 is LGHNA, CDR2 YSLEER. With 1 base removed from V and 1 base from J, the gap between germline ends came to 11 bases. This CDR3 has 17 residues. CDR3 residues: CASSQGSSESGANVLTF. In DNA form, the CDR3 reads TGCGCCAGCAGCCAAGGTTCGTCAGAATCTGGGGCCAACGTCCTGACTTTC.

The rearrangement uses TRBV7-2 and TRBJ1-4; a possible D gene is TRBD1 (5 bases). V lost 6 bases, J lost 3 bases, and 14 bases lay in between. There are 15 residues in the CDR3. Germline CDR1 SGHTA, CDR2 FQGNSA. The CDR3 loop is CASRTQGFSNEKLFF. DNA of the CDR3: TGTGCCAGCAGGACTCAGGGTTTTTCTAATGAAAAACTGTTTTTT.

The chain is built from TRBV9 and TRBJ2-1, with 14 bases that match TRBD2. The length of the CDR3 is 19 residues. J lost 6 bases, V lost 2 bases, and 13 bases had no gene match. Germline V CDR1 and CDR2: SGDLS, YYNGEE. The CDR3 DNA is TGTGCCAGCAGCGTCGTAGTCGATCTAGGGACTAGCGGGAGCAATGAGCAGTTCTTC. It encodes CASSVVVDLGTSGSNEQFF. Full variable domain (outside the CDR3, taken from reference TRBV9 and TRBJ2-1): DSGVTQTPKHLITATGQRVTLRCSPRSGDLSVYWYQQSLDQGLQFLIQYYNGEERAKGNILERFSAQQFPDLHSELNLSSLELGDSALYFCASSVVVDLGTSGSNEQFFGPGTRLTVL.

This clone was counted between two and nine times. This chain uses TRBV11-2 with TRBJ2-7; D may be TRBD2 (6 bases). Germline assignment: CDR1 SGHAT and CDR2 FQNNGV. The CDR3 is made up of 15 amino acids. V was clipped by 4 bases and J by 4 bases, with 17 bases between them. Written as DNA, the CDR3 is TGTGCCAGCAGCTCCGGGACTCTAGGATGGTACGAGCAGTACTTC. Its translation: CASSSGTLGWYEQYF.

The CDR3 protein is CASSQEAGGSSGANVLTF. The CDR3 DNA is TGCGCCAGCAGCCAAGAAGCGGGAGGCTCCTCTGGGGCCAACGTCCTGACTTTC. The chain recombines TRBV4-3 with TRBJ2-6; the match to TRBD2 covers 9 bases. The CDR3 runs to 18 residues. The germline V gene encodes CDR1 LGHNA and CDR2 YSLEER. The ends lost 0 bases at V and 0 bases at J; junction bases unmatched: 3.

This clone appeared a few times. This sequence joins TRBV29-1 and TRBJ1-1; D is unresolved. The CDR3 extends over 14 amino acids. Trimming pared 5 bases from V and 4 bases from J, leaving 17 bases between. CDR1 and CDR2 (germline): SQVTM, ANQGSEA. CDR3 sequence (DNA): TGCAGCGTTCAGAGTAAATTAGGATCCACTGAAGCTTTCTTT. Protein sequence: CSVQSKLGSTEAFF.

V usage is TRBV25-1 and J usage is TRBJ2-1, with D perhaps TRBD2 (5 bases). Germline V lookup: CDR1 MGHDK, CDR2 SYGVNS. Trimming removed 5 bases at V and 0 bases at J, with 11 bases between. The CDR3 loop spans 15 amino acids. CDR3 nucleotide sequence: TGTGCCAGCAGTAAAGCCGGGAACTCCTACAATGAGCAGTTCTTC. Its protein is CASSKAGNSYNEQFF. The whole variable domain, remainder taken from reference TRBV25-1 and TRBJ2-1, is EADIYQTPRYLVIGTGKKITLECSQTMGHDKMYWYQQDPGMELHLIHYSYGVNSTEKGDLSSESTVSRIRTEHFPLTLESARPSHTSQYLCASSKAGNSYNEQFFGPGTRLTVL.